The rows below give T cell receptor beta chains drawn from one sample of a study of T-cell reconstitution after alpha-beta-depleted transplantation in children. Using its own MiXCR run on the PCR reads, TCRdb lists one record per CDR3 protein. The sample lists roughly 310,000 distinct CDR3 sequences; 23% were seen once. The sample here was PBMCs, mostly from graft donor cells, taken 180 days after TCRalphabeta/CD19-depleted stem cell transplant. The source is a male patient between 5 and 17 years old who had a stem cell transplant for acute lymphoblastic leukemia, so the T cells may come from the graft donor. Each CDR3 is given with its conserved first and last residue. The D gene is left open where the match is weak. Size is stated for part of the rows, as once, few or many counts, or as a class when the clone is expanded.

CDR3 length: 14; V gene: TRBV29-1; J gene: TRBJ2-1; D gene: TRBD2; clone size: NA; CDR3 protein: CSVVRLAAYNEQFF; CDR3 DNA: TGCAGCGTAGTTAGACTAGCGGCTTACAATGAGCAGTTCTTC
CDR3 length: 14; V gene: TRBV7-9; J gene: TRBJ2-3; D gene: TRBD2; clone size: NA; CDR3 protein: CASRRLAGVDTQYF; CDR3 DNA: TGTGCCAGCAGGAGACTAGCGGGAGTGGATACGCAGTATTTT
CDR3 length: 18; V gene: TRBV27; J gene: TRBJ2-3; D gene: TRBD2; clone size: NA; CDR3 protein: CASSRTPLLAAGTDTQYF; CDR3 DNA: TGTGCCAGCAGCCGGACTCCGCTACTAGCGGCTGGCACAGATACGCAGTATTTT
CDR3 length: 14; V gene: TRBV4-1; J gene: TRBJ2-7; D gene: NA; clone size: NA; CDR3 protein: CASSPYSKKYEQYF; CDR3 DNA: TGCGCCAGCAGCCCATACTCCAAGAAATACGAGCAGTACTTC
CDR3 length: 12; V gene: TRBV27; J gene: TRBJ2-2; D gene: NA; clone size: NA; CDR3 protein: CACGRRGGELFF; CDR3 DNA: TGTGCCTGCGGCCGACGGGGCGGGGAGCTGTTTTTT
CDR3 length: 14; V gene: TRBV5-1; J gene: TRBJ2-5; D gene: NA; clone size: few; CDR3 protein: CASSSGTLKETQYF; CDR3 DNA: TGCGCCAGCAGCTCCGGGACCCTTAAAGAGACCCAGTACTTC
CDR3 length: 16; V gene: TRBV5-1; J gene: TRBJ2-7; D gene: NA; clone size: few; CDR3 protein: CASSLWPGKISYEQYF; CDR3 DNA: TGCGCCAGCAGCTTGTGGCCGGGAAAGATCTCCTACGAGCAGTACTTC
CDR3 length: 15; V gene: TRBV5-1; J gene: TRBJ2-7; D gene: TRBD1; clone size: NA; CDR3 protein: CASSLGGQGNYEQYF; CDR3 DNA: TGCGCCAGCAGCTTGGGGGGACAGGGCAACTACGAGCAGTACTTC
CDR3 length: 13; V gene: TRBV20-1; J gene: TRBJ2-2; D gene: NA; clone size: few; CDR3 protein: CSARHQNTGELFF; CDR3 DNA: TGCAGTGCAAGGCATCAGAACACCGGGGAGCTGTTTTTT
CDR3 length: 15; V gene: TRBV5-1; J gene: TRBJ1-3; D gene: NA; clone size: once; CDR3 protein: CASSLAVSSGNTIYF; CDR3 DNA: TGCGCCAGCAGCTTAGCGGTAAGCTCTGGAAACACCATATATTTT
CDR3 length: 17; V gene: TRBV7-2; J gene: TRBJ1-2; D gene: TRBD1; clone size: many; CDR3 protein: CASSSAGGFPQGYGYTF; CDR3 DNA: TGTGCCAGCAGCTCTGCAGGGGGGTTTCCGCAAGGCTATGGCTACACCTTC
CDR3 length: 12; V gene: TRBV20-1; J gene: TRBJ2-7; D gene: NA; clone size: few; CDR3 protein: CSASPDSYEQYF; CDR3 DNA: TGCAGTGCTAGCCCCGATAGCTACGAGCAGTACTTC
CDR3 length: 11; V gene: TRBV20-1; J gene: TRBJ2-4; D gene: NA; clone size: NA; CDR3 protein: CSARAGTPEYF; CDR3 DNA: TGCAGTGCTAGAGCCGGGACTCCGGAGTACTTC
CDR3 length: 16; V gene: TRBV28; J gene: TRBJ2-1; D gene: TRBD1; clone size: few; CDR3 protein: CASSPPQPGQYNEQFF; CDR3 DNA: TGTGCCAGCAGTCCTCCTCAACCGGGACAGTACAATGAGCAGTTCTTC
CDR3 length: 13; V gene: TRBV5-1; J gene: TRBJ2-1; D gene: NA; clone size: NA; CDR3 protein: CASTTLGYNEQFF; CDR3 DNA: TGCGCCAGCACGACTCTAGGCTACAATGAGCAGTTCTTC
CDR3 length: 15; V gene: TRBV20-1; J gene: TRBJ2-1; D gene: NA; clone size: NA; CDR3 protein: CSVRGREYSYNEQFF; CDR3 DNA: TGCAGTGTCAGGGGGCGGGAGTACTCCTACAATGAGCAGTTCTTC
CDR3 length: 14; V gene: TRBV9; J gene: TRBJ2-1; D gene: TRBD2; clone size: NA; CDR3 protein: CASSVGTRYNEQFF; CDR3 DNA: TGTGCCAGCAGCGTAGGGACTAGATACAATGAGCAGTTCTTC
CDR3 length: 15; V gene: TRBV5-1; J gene: TRBJ1-1; D gene: NA; clone size: NA; CDR3 protein: CASSLVAGSRTEAFF; CDR3 DNA: TGCGCCAGCAGCTTGGTAGCAGGGAGTAGGACTGAAGCTTTCTTT
CDR3 length: 17; V gene: TRBV6-5; J gene: TRBJ2-7; D gene: TRBD2; clone size: NA; CDR3 protein: CASSSSGRARGFYEQYF; CDR3 DNA: TGTGCCAGCAGTTCTAGCGGGAGGGCCCGGGGCTTTTACGAGCAGTACTTC
CDR3 length: 14; V gene: TRBV7-9; J gene: TRBJ2-7; D gene: TRBD1; clone size: NA; CDR3 protein: CASSPDRGRFEQYF; CDR3 DNA: TGTGCCAGCAGCCCGGACAGGGGGCGCTTTGAGCAGTACTTC
CDR3 length: 12; V gene: TRBV12-3/TRBV12-4; J gene: TRBJ2-1; D gene: NA; clone size: few; CDR3 protein: CASLAETNEQFF; CDR3 DNA: TGTGCCAGTTTAGCGGAGACCAATGAGCAGTTCTTC
CDR3 length: 17; V gene: TRBV20-1; J gene: TRBJ2-7; D gene: TRBD2; clone size: few; CDR3 protein: CSARDLNLAGGPDEQYF; CDR3 DNA: TGCAGTGCTAGAGATCTGAATCTAGCGGGAGGGCCCGACGAGCAGTACTTC
CDR3 length: 13; V gene: TRBV11-2; J gene: TRBJ2-3; D gene: NA; clone size: NA; CDR3 protein: CASSLAWTDTQYF; CDR3 DNA: TGTGCCAGCAGCTTAGCTTGGACAGATACGCAGTATTTT
CDR3 length: 13; V gene: TRBV29-1; J gene: TRBJ2-7; D gene: NA; clone size: few; CDR3 protein: CSTRQGSSYEQYF; CDR3 DNA: TGCAGCACCAGGCAGGGTTCGTCCTACGAGCAGTACTTC
CDR3 length: 16; V gene: TRBV12-3/TRBV12-4; J gene: TRBJ2-1; D gene: TRBD2; clone size: NA; CDR3 protein: CASSYGGLAGTNEQFF; CDR3 DNA: TGTGCCAGCAGTTATGGTGGACTAGCGGGAACTAATGAGCAGTTCTTC
CDR3 length: 15; V gene: TRBV10-3; J gene: TRBJ2-7; D gene: NA; clone size: NA; CDR3 protein: CAISELDLSGYEQYF; CDR3 DNA: TGTGCCATCAGTGAGTTAGACCTTTCCGGCTACGAGCAGTACTTC
CDR3 length: 15; V gene: TRBV24-1; J gene: TRBJ2-3; D gene: TRBD1; clone size: once; CDR3 protein: CATSTRNRGTDTQYF; CDR3 DNA: TGTGCCACCAGTACTCGTAACAGGGGAACAGATACGCAGTATTTT
CDR3 length: 17; V gene: TRBV6-1; J gene: TRBJ2-6; D gene: TRBD1; clone size: NA; CDR3 protein: CASSDRDRGSGANVLTF; CDR3 DNA: TGTGCCAGCAGTGACCGGGACAGGGGATCTGGGGCCAACGTCCTGACTTTC
CDR3 length: 14; V gene: TRBV5-1; J gene: TRBJ2-7; D gene: TRBD2; clone size: NA; CDR3 protein: CASSLTSGAHEQYF; CDR3 DNA: TGCGCCAGCAGCTTGACTAGCGGGGCGCACGAGCAGTACTTC
CDR3 length: 15; V gene: TRBV5-1; J gene: TRBJ2-7; D gene: TRBD1; clone size: few; CDR3 protein: CASSPPGQGIYEQYF; CDR3 DNA: TGCGCCAGCAGCCCCCCGGGACAGGGGATATACGAGCAGTACTTC
CDR3 length: 13; V gene: TRBV5-1; J gene: TRBJ2-7; D gene: TRBD2; clone size: few; CDR3 protein: CASSGGGSYEQYF; CDR3 DNA: TGCGCCAGCAGTGGCGGGGGGTCCTACGAGCAGTACTTC
CDR3 length: 17; V gene: TRBV20-1; J gene: TRBJ1-5; D gene: NA; clone size: NA; CDR3 protein: CSAKGTLGPINNQPQHF; CDR3 DNA: TGCAGTGCGAAAGGGACCCTAGGTCCTATAAACAATCAGCCCCAGCATTTT
CDR3 length: 14; V gene: TRBV7-3; J gene: TRBJ1-1; D gene: TRBD1; clone size: few; CDR3 protein: CASSLTPQGTEAFF; CDR3 DNA: TGTGCCAGCAGCTTAACTCCACAGGGGACTGAAGCTTTCTTT
CDR3 length: 14; V gene: TRBV7-9; J gene: TRBJ1-1; D gene: NA; clone size: medium-sized; CDR3 protein: CASSADSAGGSAFF; CDR3 DNA: TGTGCCAGCAGCGCGGACAGCGCTGGTGGGTCGGCTTTCTTT
CDR3 length: 14; V gene: TRBV11-2; J gene: TRBJ2-3; D gene: NA; clone size: NA; CDR3 protein: CASGRFLTGDTQYF; CDR3 DNA: TGTGCCAGCGGCCGGTTTCTCACAGGCGATACGCAGTATTTT
CDR3 length: 14; V gene: TRBV10-3; J gene: TRBJ1-5; D gene: NA; clone size: few; CDR3 protein: CAISDQGGFQPQHF; CDR3 DNA: TGTGCCATCAGTGACCAGGGAGGCTTTCAGCCCCAGCATTTT
CDR3 length: 17; V gene: TRBV12-3/TRBV12-4; J gene: TRBJ2-1; D gene: TRBD2; clone size: NA; CDR3 protein: CASRSGTTHSSYNEQFF; CDR3 DNA: TGTGCCAGCAGGTCCGGGACTACCCACTCTTCCTACAATGAGCAGTTCTTC
CDR3 length: 19; V gene: TRBV3-1; J gene: TRBJ1-5; D gene: TRBD1; clone size: NA; CDR3 protein: CACSQRPYGQGGINQPQHF; CDR3 DNA: TGTGCCTGCAGCCAAAGGCCTTATGGACAGGGGGGAATCAATCAGCCCCAGCATTTT
CDR3 length: 13; V gene: TRBV29-1; J gene: TRBJ2-1; D gene: NA; clone size: many; CDR3 protein: CSVVRNSYNEQFF; CDR3 DNA: TGCAGCGTTGTGAGGAACAGCTACAATGAGCAGTTCTTC
CDR3 length: 13; V gene: TRBV3-1; J gene: TRBJ2-3; D gene: NA; clone size: NA; CDR3 protein: CASSQRGADTQYF; CDR3 DNA: TGTGCCAGCAGCCAACGTGGTGCAGATACGCAGTATTTT
CDR3 length: 15; V gene: TRBV20-1; J gene: TRBJ1-2; D gene: NA; clone size: many; CDR3 protein: CSARPRGVGVHGYTF; CDR3 DNA: TGCAGTGCTAGGCCGCGAGGGGTGGGGGTTCATGGCTACACCTTC
CDR3 length: 14; V gene: TRBV2; J gene: TRBJ2-7; D gene: TRBD1; clone size: NA; CDR3 protein: CASGLQGLAYEQYF; CDR3 DNA: TGTGCCAGCGGTCTACAGGGGCTGGCCTACGAGCAGTACTTC
CDR3 length: 16; V gene: TRBV25-1; J gene: TRBJ2-7; D gene: TRBD2; clone size: NA; CDR3 protein: CASSDHTSAHRYEQYF; CDR3 DNA: TGTGCCAGCAGTGACCATACTAGCGCCCATCGGTACGAGCAGTACTTC
CDR3 length: 11; V gene: TRBV20-1; J gene: TRBJ2-1; D gene: NA; clone size: many; CDR3 protein: CSASFYNEQFF; CDR3 DNA: TGCAGTGCTAGCTTCTACAATGAGCAGTTCTTC
CDR3 length: 14; V gene: TRBV3-1; J gene: TRBJ2-7; D gene: NA; clone size: NA; CDR3 protein: CASSPRYAPSWQYF; CDR3 DNA: TGTGCCAGCAGCCCTCGCTATGCTCCGTCGTGGCAGTACTTC
CDR3 length: 13; V gene: TRBV7-9; J gene: TRBJ2-3; D gene: NA; clone size: few; CDR3 protein: CASSPPQSDTQYF; CDR3 DNA: TGTGCCAGCAGCCCGCCACAGTCTGATACGCAGTATTTT
CDR3 length: 15; V gene: TRBV5-1; J gene: TRBJ2-7; D gene: NA; clone size: few; CDR3 protein: CASSLVVGASYEQYF; CDR3 DNA: TGCGCCAGCAGCTTGGTGGTAGGCGCCTCCTACGAGCAGTACTTC
CDR3 length: 17; V gene: TRBV9; J gene: TRBJ2-2; D gene: TRBD1; clone size: NA; CDR3 protein: CASSGTGTGGRTGELFF; CDR3 DNA: TGTGCCAGCAGCGGGACCGGGACAGGGGGCCGCACCGGGGAGCTGTTTTTT
CDR3 length: 14; V gene: TRBV5-6; J gene: TRBJ2-7; D gene: NA; clone size: few; CDR3 protein: CASSLRGTIHEQYF; CDR3 DNA: TGTGCCAGCAGCTTGAGGGGGACAATCCACGAGCAGTACTTC
CDR3 length: 11; V gene: TRBV29-1; J gene: TRBJ1-5; D gene: NA; clone size: few; CDR3 protein: CSVGGNQPQHF; CDR3 DNA: TGCAGCGTTGGAGGAAATCAGCCCCAGCATTTT
CDR3 length: 14; V gene: TRBV20-1; J gene: TRBJ1-5; D gene: NA; clone size: few; CDR3 protein: CSARSGTLGQPQHF; CDR3 DNA: TGCAGTGCTAGGTCAGGGACCCTCGGTCAGCCCCAGCATTTT